A single T cell receptor beta chain is shown here with its context. This specimen comes from a study of cytomegalovirus exposure and HLA in healthy donors. PCR primers comprised 60 Vbeta and 13 Jbeta primers. The table came from immunoSEQ multiplex PCR; TCRdb's copy has only in-frame clones and leaves some out. The data hold about 150,000 clones, with 65% to 75% observed a single time. This sequence was found in a man aged 25 to 40 in good health and CMV-seronegative. The sequenced sample was PBMCs.

CDR3 residues: CASSQGTGDEAFF. The DNA for the CDR3 is TGTGCCAGCAGCCAAGGGACAGGGGATGAAGCTTTCTTT. The chain couples TRBV7-9 to TRBJ1-1, with 10 bases fitting TRBD1. The V segment lost 5 bases and the J segment 7 bases; nucleotides outside the gene matches: 4. The CDR3 covers 13 residues. Germline values: CDR1 SEHNR, CDR2 FQNEAQ (reference sequence). The whole variable domain, remainder taken from reference TRBV7-9 and TRBJ1-1, is DTGVSQNPRHKITKRGQNVTFRCDPISEHNRLYWYRQTLGQGPEFLTYFQNEAQLEKSRLLSDRFSAERPKGSFSTLEIQRTEQGDSAMYLCASSQGTGDEAFFGQGTRLTVV.